The entry that follows covers one T cell receptor (beta chain) sequence. Its specificity is not known. This specimen belongs to a study of shared clonotypes between healthy human individuals. Sequenced by immunoSEQ multiplex PCR; TCRdb stores in-frame clones only, minus some. The sample lists hundreds of thousands of clones; 74% were seen once. Study results and caveats: It was only blood that was sampled, and tissue repertoires likely differ.

This clonotype originated in a woman aged 30 to 39 in good health. The sequencing sample was made of memory CD4+ T cells sorted from blood. Described subset: CD45RA-negative fraction.

The CDR3 region has the DNA TGTGCCAGCAGCGCCGTGGACGGGGAGCTGTTTTTT. Translated: CASSAVDGELFF. This chain uses TRBV11-3 with TRBJ2-2, with D unresolved. Germline V lookup: CDR1 SGHNT, CDR2 YENEEA. Trimming cost V 5 bases and J 7 bases, with 8 bases left between them. This CDR3 spans 12 amino acids. Filled out from reference TRBV11-3 and TRBJ2-2, the complete variable domain reads EAGVVQSPRYKIIEKKQPVAFWCNPISGHNTLYWYLQNLGQGPELLIRYENEEAVDDSQLPKDRFSAERLKGVDSTLKIQPAELGDSAVYLCASSAVDGELFFGEGSRLTVL.